The source of this TCR beta chain is a study of cytomegalovirus exposure and HLA in healthy donors. Study outcomes and limitations: The authors listed 180 or so TCR beta chains as cytomegalovirus-associated. Three chains linked to CMV were shown in vitro to be specific for CMV antigens. A later analysis revealed that TCR association rates differed between HLA loci, peaking at DRB1 and bottoming out at HLA-C.

Comments on this clone: Its antigen is currently unknown.

The study ran its PCR with 60 Vbeta and 13 Jbeta primers. Libraries were prepared by immunoSEQ multiplex PCR; TCRdb keeps only in-frame clonotypes and omits some of them. The table records around 150,000 clones, roughly 80% of them present only once. From germline, CDR1 is SGHVS and CDR2 FQNEAQ. J gave up 1 base and V 4 bases, and 2 bases lay outside the gene matches. The CDR3 consists of 15 residues. Sequencing was carried out using PBMCs. The chain couples TRBV7-8 to TRBJ2-3; 10 bases align to TRBD1. The sequence came from a woman under 40 in good health and CMV-seronegative. The CDR3 protein is CASSSGTGGTDTQYF. The CDR3 region has the DNA TGTGCCAGCAGCTCCGGGACAGGGGGCACAGATACGCAGTATTTT.